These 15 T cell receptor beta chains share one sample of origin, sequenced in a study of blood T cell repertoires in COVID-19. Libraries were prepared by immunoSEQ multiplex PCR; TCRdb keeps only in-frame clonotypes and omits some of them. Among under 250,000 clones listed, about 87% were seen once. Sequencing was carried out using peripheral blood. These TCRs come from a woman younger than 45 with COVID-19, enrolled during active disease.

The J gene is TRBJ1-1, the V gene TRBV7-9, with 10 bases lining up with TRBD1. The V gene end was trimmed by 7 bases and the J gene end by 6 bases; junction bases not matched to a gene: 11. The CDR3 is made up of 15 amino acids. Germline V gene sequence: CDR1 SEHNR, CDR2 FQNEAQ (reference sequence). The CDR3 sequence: CASTTRRQGAAEAFF. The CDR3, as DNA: TGTGCCAGCACAACTCGAAGACAGGGGGCGGCTGAAGCTTTCTTT.

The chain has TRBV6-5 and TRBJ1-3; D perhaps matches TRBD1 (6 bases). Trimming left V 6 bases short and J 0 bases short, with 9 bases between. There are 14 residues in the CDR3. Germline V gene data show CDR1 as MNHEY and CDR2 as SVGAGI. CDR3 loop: CASRRDTSGNTIYF. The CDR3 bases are TGTGCCAGCAGGAGGGACACCTCTGGAAACACCATATATTTT.

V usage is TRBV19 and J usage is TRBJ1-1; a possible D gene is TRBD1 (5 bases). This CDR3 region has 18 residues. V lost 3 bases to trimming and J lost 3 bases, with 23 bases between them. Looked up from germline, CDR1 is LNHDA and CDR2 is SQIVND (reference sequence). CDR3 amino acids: CASSIQAGIVGRDTEAFF. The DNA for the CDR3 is TGTGCCAGTAGTATTCAGGCAGGGATCGTAGGTAGGGACACTGAAGCTTTCTTT.

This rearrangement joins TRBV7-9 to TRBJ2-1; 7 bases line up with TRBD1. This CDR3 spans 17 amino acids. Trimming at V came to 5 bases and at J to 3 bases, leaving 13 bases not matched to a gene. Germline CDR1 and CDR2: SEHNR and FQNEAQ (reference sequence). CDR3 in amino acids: CASSHRLKGAVYNEQFF. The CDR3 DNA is TGTGCCAGCAGCCACCGCCTAAAGGGGGCGGTCTACAATGAGCAGTTCTTC.

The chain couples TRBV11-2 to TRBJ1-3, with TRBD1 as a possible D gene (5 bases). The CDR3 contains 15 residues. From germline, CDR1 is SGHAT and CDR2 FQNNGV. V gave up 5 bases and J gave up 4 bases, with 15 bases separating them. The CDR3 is CASSGYLGGGNTIYF. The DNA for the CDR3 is TGTGCCAGCAGCGGTTACCTTGGGGGGGGAAACACCATATATTTT.

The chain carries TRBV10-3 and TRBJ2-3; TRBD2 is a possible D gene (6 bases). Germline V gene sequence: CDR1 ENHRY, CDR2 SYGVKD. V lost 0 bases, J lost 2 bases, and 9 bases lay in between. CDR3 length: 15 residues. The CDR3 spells CAISESAGYTDTQYF. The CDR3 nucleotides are TGTGCCATCAGTGAGTCGGCGGGATACACAGATACGCAGTATTTT.

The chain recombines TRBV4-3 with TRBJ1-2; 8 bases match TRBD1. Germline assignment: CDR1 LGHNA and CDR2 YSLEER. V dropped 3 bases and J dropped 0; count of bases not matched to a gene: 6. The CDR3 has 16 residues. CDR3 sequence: CASSHLSDRANYGYTF. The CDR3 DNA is TGCGCCAGCAGCCATCTATCGGACAGGGCTAACTATGGCTACACCTTC.

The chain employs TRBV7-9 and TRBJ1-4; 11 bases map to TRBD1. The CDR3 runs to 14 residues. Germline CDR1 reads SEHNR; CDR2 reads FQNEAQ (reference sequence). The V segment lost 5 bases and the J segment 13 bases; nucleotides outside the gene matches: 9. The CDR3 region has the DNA TGTGCCAGCAGCGCAGGACAGGGGGCGAATCGACTGTTTTTT. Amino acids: CASSAGQGANRLFF.

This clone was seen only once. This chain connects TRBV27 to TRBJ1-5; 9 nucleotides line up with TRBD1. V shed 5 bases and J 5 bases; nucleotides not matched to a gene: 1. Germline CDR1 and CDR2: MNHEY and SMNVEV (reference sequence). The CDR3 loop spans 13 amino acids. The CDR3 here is CASSRQGDQPQHF. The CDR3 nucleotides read TGTGCCAGCAGTCGACAGGGGGATCAGCCCCAGCATTTT.

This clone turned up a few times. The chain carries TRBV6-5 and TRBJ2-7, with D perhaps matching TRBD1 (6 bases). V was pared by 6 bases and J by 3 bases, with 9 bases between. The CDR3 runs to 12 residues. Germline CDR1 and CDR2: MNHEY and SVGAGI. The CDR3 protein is CASRMDSYEQYF. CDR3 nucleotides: TGTGCCAGCAGGATGGACAGCTACGAGCAGTACTTC.

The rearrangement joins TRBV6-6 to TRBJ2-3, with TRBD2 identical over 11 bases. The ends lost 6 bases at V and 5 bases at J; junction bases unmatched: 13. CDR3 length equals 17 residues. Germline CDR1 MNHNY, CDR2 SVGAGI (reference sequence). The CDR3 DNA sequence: TGTGCCAGCAGGCGAACGACTAGCGGGAAGGGTATAGATACGCAGTATTTT. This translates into CASRRTTSGKGIDTQYF.

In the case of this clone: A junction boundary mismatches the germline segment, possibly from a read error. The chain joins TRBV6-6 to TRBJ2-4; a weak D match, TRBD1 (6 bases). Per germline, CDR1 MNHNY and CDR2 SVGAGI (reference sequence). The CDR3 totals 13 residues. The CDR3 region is CASSYQGRQPLGF. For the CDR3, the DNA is TGTGCCAGCAGTTACCAGGGGCGACAGCCGCTAGGCTTC.

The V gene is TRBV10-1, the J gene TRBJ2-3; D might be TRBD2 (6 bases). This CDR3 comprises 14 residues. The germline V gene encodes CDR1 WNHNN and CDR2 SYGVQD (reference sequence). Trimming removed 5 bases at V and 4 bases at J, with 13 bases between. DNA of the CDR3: TGCGCCAGCAGTCGGGGGACCCTCCCAGATACGCAGTATTTT. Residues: CASSRGTLPDTQYF.

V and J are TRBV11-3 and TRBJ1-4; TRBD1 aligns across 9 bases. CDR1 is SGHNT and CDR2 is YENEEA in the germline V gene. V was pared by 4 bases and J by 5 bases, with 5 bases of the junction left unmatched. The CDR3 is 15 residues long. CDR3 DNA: TGTGCCAGCAGCTCTAAAGGGACAGGGAATGAAAAACTGTTTTTT. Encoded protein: CASSSKGTGNEKLFF. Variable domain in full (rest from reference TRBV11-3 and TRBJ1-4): EAGVVQSPRYKIIEKKQPVAFWCNPISGHNTLYWYLQNLGQGPELLIRYENEEAVDDSQLPKDRFSAERLKGVDSTLKIQPAELGDSAVYLCASSSKGTGNEKLFFGSGTQLSVL.

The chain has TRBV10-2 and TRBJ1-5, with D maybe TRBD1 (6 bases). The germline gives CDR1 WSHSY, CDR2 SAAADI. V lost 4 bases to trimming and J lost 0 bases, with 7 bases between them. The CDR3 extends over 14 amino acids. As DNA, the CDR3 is TGCGCCAGCAGTGGGACAGATAGCAATCAGCCCCAGCATTTT. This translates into CASSGTDSNQPQHF.